The entry that follows covers one TCR beta chain sequence. This clonotype was seen repeatedly, ten times or more. This clone's antigen is unknown. Base quality data are lacking; no much larger clone is found one base away. This sample was sequenced with an Illumina HiSeq 2500. TCR beta libraries were prepared by quantitative 5'-RACE with molecular barcodes. The study's own analysis went as follows. A new computational method, built on a probabilistic model of VDJ rearrangement, was used to identify disease-linked TCR variants. The raw public reads went through TCRdb reprocessing: fastp at Q25, MiXCR clone calling, in-frame beta chains kept. CDR3 protein duplicates are merged, each entry listing the most common genes and DNA. TCRdb, not the authors, supplied the V and J calls. This sample comprises approximately 300,000 distinct CDR3 sequences, 6.5% to 10% of them detected only once. The top ten constitute 13% to 15% of the sample.

CDR3 length: 15 amino acids, cysteine to phenylalanine. The read is trimmed to its CDR3 DNA, 45 bases read in frame from base 1. Trimming at the junction amounts to 0 bases on V and 6 bases on J, and the germline ends lie 13 bases apart. Per the germline V gene, SGHAT is the CDR1 and FQNNGV is the CDR2. This sample was taken from a study of CD8 T cells in ankylosing spondylitis (TCRdb year 2017). About the full investigation: T cell receptor beta repertoires were profiled in healthy donors and ankylosing spondylitis patients so that disease-linked TCR variants could be found. The full study cohort comprised 25 ankylosing spondylitis patients and 85 to 120 healthy donors. Peripheral blood was sampled, and synovial fluid was additionally collected from ankylosing spondylitis patients. Study-wide findings and limitations: Significant enrichment of the disease-linked clones was reported in matched synovial fluid samples from ankylosing spondylitis patients. Blood from ankylosing spondylitis patients appeared to be characterized by a TCR beta motif made up of several highly homologous amino acid variants. Some TCR beta motif variants had previously been reported in synovial fluid and blood of reactive arthritis patients, which suggested common disease-initiation mechanisms. A CD8+ phenotype was shown by the disease-linked clones, which were found at relatively low frequencies in peripheral blood.

The material sequenced was blood, either unsorted or a sorted T cell fraction (not recorded which). The sequence came from a male donor with ankylosing spondylitis. The V and J genes are TRBV11-2 and TRBJ2-3, with a tentative D gene TRBD2 over 5 matching bases. Here is the DNA: TGTGCCAGCAGCTTAGATGGGTTAGTAGCGGATACGCAGTATTTT. Its amino acids are CASSLDGLVADTQYF.